Shown below are 28 T cell receptor beta chains from a single sample sequenced in a study of blood T cell repertoires in COVID-19 (dated by TCRdb to 2018 to 2020). The method behind the library was the immunoSEQ multiplex PCR assay. TCRdb took over this immuneACCESS table, retaining in-frame rearrangements with V and J assigned. Such tables are incomplete; in checked studies, under half of the missing clones stem from an unresolved V gene, and the remainder is unexplained. Within this sample are 90,000 to 120,000 clones, with roughly four fifths of them counted one time only. 20% to 25% of the sample goes to the ten largest clones. The sample was peripheral blood. These receptors were taken from a man between 65 and 79 years old with active or convalescent COVID-19.

The CDR3: CASSLARGFEQYF. DNA of the CDR3: TGTGCCAGCAGCCTCGCGCGGGGTTTCGAGCAGTACTTC. The chain employs TRBV6-4 and TRBJ2-7; D may be TRBD2 (6 bases). V was clipped by 6 bases and J by 6 bases, with 15 bases between them. CDR1 is MRHNA, CDR2 SNTAGT, per germline. This CDR3 is built from 13 residues.

The chain has TRBV6-5 and TRBJ2-7, with a weak D call TRBD2 (5 bases). Germline assignment: CDR1 MNHEY and CDR2 SVGAGI. The CDR3 loop spans 15 amino acids. V was clipped by 6 bases and J by 4 bases, with 19 bases between them. CDR3 sequence (DNA): TGTGCCAGCAGCTCAAGCGCCTGGGGAGAATACGAGCAGTACTTC. It codes for CASSSSAWGEYEQYF.

This chain joins TRBV5-1 and TRBJ2-1, with D unresolved. This CDR3 region has 14 residues. V lost 1 base, J lost 1 base, and 6 bases lay in between. Germline V lookup: CDR1 SGHRS, CDR2 YFSETQ. The CDR3 DNA reads TGCGCCAGCAGCTTGCAACAGTCCTACAATGAGCAGTTCTTC. It is translated as CASSLQQSYNEQFF. The complete variable domain, with remaining parts taken from reference TRBV5-1 and TRBJ2-1, reads KAGVTQTPRYLIKTRGQQVTLSCSPISGHRSVSWYQQTPGQGLQFLFEYFSETQRNKGNFPGRFSGRQFSNSRSEMNVSTLELGDSALYLCASSLQQSYNEQFFGPGTRLTVL.

The chain links TRBV12-5 to TRBJ2-1, with 11 nucleotides matching TRBD1. The CDR3 spans 15 residues. J gave up 6 bases and V 4 bases, and 5 bases lay outside the gene matches. Germline V gene sequence: CDR1 LGHNT, CDR2 FRNRAP. Here the CDR3 reads CASGSGQGGFNEQFF. In nucleotides, the CDR3 is TGTGCTAGTGGTTCGGGACAGGGGGGATTCAATGAGCAGTTCTTC.

The chain carries TRBV5-1 and TRBJ1-1; D ambiguous. The CDR3 totals 15 residues. Trimming removed 0 bases at V and 0 bases at J, with 9 bases between. In germline, CDR1 is SGHRS, CDR2 YFSETQ. The CDR3 loop reads CASSLGARMNTEAFF. CDR3 DNA sequence: TGCGCCAGCAGCTTGGGTGCGCGTATGAACACTGAAGCTTTCTTT. Full variable domain (missing parts from reference TRBV5-1 and TRBJ1-1): KAGVTQTPRYLIKTRGQQVTLSCSPISGHRSVSWYQQTPGQGLQFLFEYFSETQRNKGNFPGRFSGRQFSNSRSEMNVSTLELGDSALYLCASSLGARMNTEAFFGQGTRLTVV.

V usage is TRBV6-2 or TRBV6-3 and J usage is TRBJ2-6; D gene uncertain. Germline loops: CDR1 MNHEY, CDR2 SVGEGT. The V and J ends lost 2 bases and 2 bases respectively, with 4 bases between them. This CDR3 is 14 amino acids long. This CDR3 reads CASSYLPGANVLTF. The CDR3 DNA reads TGTGCCAGCAGTTACCTCCCTGGGGCCAACGTCCTGACTTTC.

The chain is built from TRBV5-1 and TRBJ1-2; possible D gene TRBD1, 5 bases. Germline assignment: CDR1 SGHRS and CDR2 YFSETQ. V gave up 4 bases and J gave up 9 bases, with 10 bases separating them. The CDR3 totals 11 residues. The DNA for the CDR3 is TGCGCCAGCAGCCTAAAGGACAGCTACACCTTC. Protein sequence: CASSLKDSYTF.

Concerning this clone: Within the sample, other DNA sequences also encode this same CDR3. The chain joins TRBV5-1 to TRBJ2-3; TRBD2 matches at 13 bases. J gave up 4 bases and V 0 bases, and 2 bases lay outside the gene matches. The CDR3 covers 16 residues. Looked up from germline, CDR1 is SGHRS and CDR2 is YFSETQ. CDR3 amino acids: CASSLGTSGSADTQYF. DNA for the CDR3: TGCGCCAGCAGCTTGGGGACTAGCGGGAGCGCAGATACGCAGTATTTT.

The rearrangement links TRBV10-3 to TRBJ2-1; 9 bases map to TRBD1. V shed 4 bases, J shed 7 bases, and the junction held 11 bases outside the gene matches. Germline V gene lookup returns CDR1 ENHRY and CDR2 SYGVKD. The CDR3 has 16 residues. As DNA, the CDR3 is TGTGCCATCAGTGTTGGGGGGACAGGGCAGAAAAATGAGCAGTTCTTC. Protein: CAISVGGTGQKNEQFF.

J is TRBJ2-7 and V is TRBV5-1; D perhaps matches TRBD2 (5 bases). CDR3 size: 14 residues. Germline V gene lookup returns CDR1 SGHRS and CDR2 YFSETQ. Trimming stripped 1 base from V and 0 bases from J, with 8 bases between. CDR3 in amino acids: CASSLSGSSYEQYF. The DNA for the CDR3 is TGCGCCAGCAGCTTGTCTGGGAGCTCCTACGAGCAGTACTTC.

The chain combines TRBV14 with TRBJ1-1, with D unclear. Germline V lookup: CDR1 SGHDN, CDR2 FVKESK. Trimming removed 4 bases from V and 4 bases from J, with 10 bases in between. This CDR3 has 13 amino acids. The DNA for the CDR3 is TGTGCCAGCAGCCGACACGTGGGCACTGAAGCTTTCTTT. It yields the protein CASSRHVGTEAFF.

The gene calls are TRBV7-6 and TRBJ2-7, with TRBD1 matching over 10 bases. V gave up 11 bases and J gave up 0 bases; unmatched junction bases: 1. CDR1 and CDR2 from the germline V gene are SGHVS and FNYEAQ. The CDR3 runs 12 residues. CDR3: CAGTGDSYEQYF. In DNA form, the CDR3 reads TGTGCCGGGACAGGGGACTCCTACGAGCAGTACTTC. Combining the CDR3 with reference TRBV7-6 and TRBJ2-7 gives the whole variable domain GAGVSQSPRYKVTKRGQDVALRCDPISGHVSLYWYRQALGQGPEFLTYFNYEAQQDKSGLPNDRFSAERPEGSISTLTIQRTEQRDSAMYRCAGTGDSYEQYFGPGTRLTVT.

This clone has a single count. This chain joins TRBV27 and TRBJ2-6; TRBD1 matches at 8 bases. CDR3 length equals 17 residues. Per the germline V gene, CDR1 is MNHEY and CDR2 is SMNVEV (reference sequence). J gave up 2 bases and V 4 bases, and 7 bases lay outside the gene matches. The CDR3 nucleotides read TGTGCCAGCAGTTCCGGACAGGGATTAACTGGGGCCAACGTCCTGACTTTC. Protein sequence: CASSSGQGLTGANVLTF.

The chain recombines TRBV2 with TRBJ1-5; D remains ambiguous. The CDR3 extends over 16 amino acids. Germline V lookup: CDR1 SNHLY, CDR2 FYNNEI. V lost 1 base, J lost 0 bases, and 10 bases lay in between. The DNA of the CDR3 is TGTGCCAGCAGTGAAGGTGGCAGTTATAGCAATCAGCCCCAGCATTTT. Translated, it gives CASSEGGSYSNQPQHF.

DNA of the CDR3: TGTGCCAGCAGTGGACGGGCAACTAATGAAAAACTGTTTTTT. As protein: CASSGRATNEKLFF. The genes are TRBV2 and TRBJ1-4; no definite D call. The CDR3 runs to 14 residues. CDR1 is SNHLY and CDR2 is FYNNEI in the germline V gene. V gave up 4 bases and J gave up 0 bases, with 6 bases separating them.

This clone was observed once. The chain combines TRBV19 with TRBJ1-2; the D gene is possibly TRBD1 (5 bases). The CDR3 is 14 residues long. Per germline, CDR1 LNHDA and CDR2 SQIVND (reference sequence). V dropped 8 bases and J dropped 1 base, with 14 bases sitting between them. The CDR3 reads CASYDSDFNYGYTF. In DNA, the CDR3 is TGTGCCAGTTACGACAGCGACTTTAACTATGGCTACACCTTC. The full variable domain, with the rest looked up from reference TRBV19 and TRBJ1-2, is DGGITQSPKYLFRKEGQNVTLSCEQNLNHDAMYWYRQDPGQGLRLIYYSQIVNDFQKGDIAEGYSVSREKKESFPLTVTSAQKNPTAFYLCASYDSDFNYGYTFGSGTRLTVV.

The chain recombines TRBV12-3 or TRBV12-4 with TRBJ2-7; TRBD2 is a possible D gene (6 bases). With 6 bases removed from V and 12 bases from J, the gap between germline ends came to 12 bases. CDR3 size: 10 residues. The CDR3 loop is CASSRLEPYF. In DNA, the CDR3 is TGTGCCAGCAGCCGACTAGAACCGTACTTC.

The chain joins TRBV28 to TRBJ1-4; weak D call: TRBD1 (6 bases). Trimming removed 6 bases at V and 7 bases at J, with 15 bases between. The CDR3 extends over 14 amino acids. CDR1 and CDR2 (germline): MDHEN, SYDVKM. The CDR3 sequence: CASRTGKGVEKLFF. The CDR3 DNA is TGTGCCAGCAGAACAGGGAAAGGGGTTGAAAAACTGTTTTTT. Full variable domain (remainder filled in from reference TRBV28 and TRBJ1-4): DVKVTQSSRYLVKRTGEKVFLECVQDMDHENMFWYRQDPGLGLRLIYFSYDVKMKEKGDIPEGYSVSREKKERFSLILESASTNQTSMYLCASRTGKGVEKLFFGSGTQLSVL.

This chain links TRBV2 with TRBJ2-7; 12 bases match TRBD2. CDR1 is SNHLY and CDR2 is FYNNEI in the germline V gene. The ends lost 6 bases at V and 0 bases at J; junction bases unmatched: 6. This CDR3 has 16 residues. The CDR3 reads CASRLAGGPISYEQYF. CDR3 DNA: TGTGCCAGCAGACTAGCGGGAGGCCCCATCTCCTACGAGCAGTACTTC.

This clone came up once. The CDR3 DNA reads as TGCGCCAGCAGCCAAGGCCTTCAGGGGTTGAGCGAGACCCAGTACTTC. Translation gives CASSQGLQGLSETQYF. The V gene is TRBV4-1, the J gene TRBJ2-5; maybe TRBD1 (6 bases). V lost 1 base and J lost 5, with 17 bases in between. This CDR3 has 16 amino acids. Germline V lookup: CDR1 MGHRA, CDR2 YSYEKL.

V and J are TRBV5-5 and TRBJ2-1, with 14 positions matching TRBD2. Trimming at V came to 4 bases and at J to 7 bases, leaving 7 bases not matched to a gene. The germline gives CDR1 SGHKS, CDR2 YYEKEE (reference sequence). CDR3 size: 16 residues. CDR3 loop: CASSPTGTSGGNEQFF. CDR3 DNA sequence: TGTGCCAGCAGCCCGACCGGGACTAGCGGGGGTAATGAGCAGTTCTTC.

Worth noting for this clone: Mismatch with germline at one junction end may stem from a read error. The chain joins TRBV10-3 to TRBJ1-6; D remains ambiguous. Germline V gene data show CDR1 as ENHRY and CDR2 as SYGVKD. CDR3 length equals 13 residues. The CDR3 region has the DNA TGTGCCATCACTGAGGAGATTTATTCACCCCTCCACTTT. It yields the protein CAITEEIYSPLHF.

The chain links TRBV6-6 to TRBJ1-3; D gene ambiguous. CDR1 is MNHNY and CDR2 is SVGAGI in the germline V gene (reference sequence). The CDR3 has 16 amino acids. V was cut by 2 bases and J by 1 base, with 12 bases left in between. The CDR3 spells CASSYTRGMSGNTIYF. DNA for the CDR3: TGTGCCAGCAGTTACACACGAGGGATGTCTGGAAACACCATATATTTT.

There are many counts of this clone. This sequence joins TRBV7-8 and TRBJ1-5; 7 bases fit TRBD1. The length of the CDR3 is 17 residues. The junction had 8 bases not matched to a gene; V was cut back by 2 bases and J by 1 base. Germline V gives CDR1 SGHVS, CDR2 FQNEAQ. CDR3 region: CASSLPPGGRSNQPQHF. The CDR3 DNA reads TGTGCCAGCAGCTTACCCCCAGGGGGTCGCAGCAATCAGCCCCAGCATTTT.

V gene TRBV9 combines with J gene TRBJ2-1, with D perhaps TRBD2 (6 bases). This CDR3 comprises 14 residues. V shed 0 bases and J shed 6 bases, with 10 bases lying between them. Germline V CDR1 and CDR2: SGDLS, YYNGEE. CDR3 in amino acids: CASSVAGGSNEQFF. For the CDR3, the DNA is TGTGCCAGCAGCGTAGCAGGAGGGAGCAATGAGCAGTTCTTC.

A note on this clone: The same CDR3 is also encoded by other DNA sequences in this sample. CDR3 in DNA: TGTGCCAGCAGTTTATCCGGGGGGAACATTCAGTACTTC. Translation: CASSLSGGNIQYF. This chain connects TRBV12-3 or TRBV12-4 to TRBJ2-4, with TRBD2 matching 7 bases. V was clipped by 2 bases and J by 7 bases; unmatched bases: 2. The CDR3 consists of 13 residues.

V and J are TRBV2 and TRBJ2-3; perhaps TRBD2 as D (7 bases). The CDR3 is made up of 16 amino acids. With 2 bases removed from V and 5 bases from J, the gap between germline ends came to 17 bases. Germline V gene sequence: CDR1 SNHLY, CDR2 FYNNEI. The CDR3 spells CASSELGGGPGDTQYF. The CDR3 DNA reads TGTGCCAGCAGTGAATTAGGGGGAGGGCCGGGAGATACGCAGTATTTT.

This chain connects TRBV6-6 to TRBJ2-1; 7 nucleotides agree with TRBD1. The germline V gene has CDR1 MNHNY and CDR2 SVGAGI (reference sequence). V gave up 5 bases and J gave up 1 base; unmatched junction bases: 5. The CDR3 totals 15 residues. CDR3 coding DNA: TGTGCCAGCAGTAACACAGGGGATTCCTACAATGAGCAGTTCTTC. It specifies CASSNTGDSYNEQFF.